The following is a TCR beta chain sequence with its context. Its antigen is unknown. No much larger clonotype is one base removed from it; base qualities were not supplied. TCRbeta CDR3 regions were amplified from genomic DNA by means of the immunoSEQ Assay, a bias-controlled multiplex PCR. The paper's processing steps were these. Nucleated cell counts per sample were estimated from amplification of reference gene primers within the assay. Sequence reads were collapsed and filtered to measure the absolute abundance of every unique TCRbeta CDR3 rearrangement. Productive Simpson clonality was computed per sample as the square root of Simpson's diversity index over productive rearrangements. The table was pulled from immuneACCESS by TCRdb, which kept in-frame rearrangements only. Such tables lose some clones; where checked, under half of the loss comes from unresolved V genes, and the rest has no known cause. V and J calls and clone size are those listed in that table; D and trimming were worked out from the DNA. The sample table shows 250,000 to 350,000 clones, and around 89% are seen once. Together, the top ten hold 6% to 8% of the sample.

The source of the sample is a study of blood T cell repertoires in COVID-19 (dated by TCRdb to about 2020). Background for the entire study: The collaborator samples originated in the United States, Italy and Spain and spanned the acute and convalescent phases of COVID-19. The material from the prospective study consisted of cDNA or gDNA derived from T cells, B-cell-depleted T cells, or PBMCs. Deeply sampled blood TCRbeta repertoires from subjects exposed to, actively infected with, or recovered from COVID-19 were included in the dataset. A freely available public database, intended as a resource for researchers studying the immune response to SARS-CoV-2, is where the repertoires were released. The samples were drawn from two sources: the first 160 participants of the ongoing ImmuneRACE study, and 1,000 to 1,500 subjects contributed by 6 global collaborators. Nearly every sample came with metadata listing a de-identified subject ID, COVID-19 status, age in years and sex. HLA class I and class II types, where available, came from metadata supplied by the sample provider rather than from assay-based typing. Study-wide conclusions, independent of this receptor: How much clinical and demographic metadata was included differed by source and by participant, and the metadata was provided uncurated.

The junction shows trimming of 5 bases on V and 0 bases on J, and the gene matches do not reach 13 bases of it. Inclusive of the bounding cysteine and phenylalanine, the CDR3 is 18 residues long. Only CDR3 DNA is held: 54 bases, read in frame from base 1. The germline V gene gives CDR1 as SGHTA and CDR2 as FQGNSA. At one collaborating source in Seattle, patients were enrolled during active infection and were followed longitudinally through the course of disease. Collaborating institutions collected whole blood in K2EDTA tubes following their own protocols. For TCRbeta analysis, collaborators shipped samples in one of three forms: frozen whole blood, isolated PBMCs, or DNA extracted from either of those sample types.

Sequencing used peripheral blood. The TCR comes from a woman in her 50s with COVID-19, enrolled during active disease. Recombination joined TRBV7-2 with TRBJ2-1, with 7 junctional bases fitting TRBD1. The CDR3 protein: CASSLYRGSGISYNEQFF. The DNA sequence follows: TGTGCCAGCAGCCTATACAGGGGAAGTGGGATCTCCTACAATGAGCAGTTCTTC.